The 22 T cell receptor beta chains below come from one sample, sequenced in a study of beta chain features in type 1 diabetes. Expressed TCRB transcripts were sequenced, since all the RNA that had been isolated was reverse transcribed. This table comes from immunoSEQ multiplex PCR, and its TCRdb copy is limited to in-frame clones, with some not included. This table holds 300,000 to 350,000 clones, about 14% found once. The source material was central memory CD4+ T cells from blood. Receptor source: a man aged 30-40 years in good health.

This clone appeared a few times. This chain uses TRBV19 with TRBJ2-7; weak D call: TRBD2 (7 bases). The CDR3 has 13 residues. With 5 bases removed from V and 2 bases from J, the gap between germline ends came to 10 bases. CDR1 is LNHDA and CDR2 is SQIVND in the germline V gene (reference sequence). CDR3 nucleotides: TGTGCCAGTAGTCCCGGGGGGCCCTACGAGCAGTACGTC. It codes for CASSPGGPYEQYV.

In its sample, this clone was seen a few times. The chain is built from TRBV7-2 and TRBJ1-2, with D hard to call. V was trimmed by 5 bases and J by 3 bases, leaving 22 bases between them. CDR1 is SGHTA and CDR2 is FQGNSA in the germline V gene. This CDR3 is 17 amino acids long. The CDR3 region is CASSPLGLVLVDYGYTF. CDR3 coding DNA: TGTGCCAGCAGCCCACTAGGTCTCGTGCTGGTGGACTATGGCTACACCTTC. Combining the CDR3 with reference TRBV7-2 and TRBJ1-2 gives the whole variable domain GAGVSQSPSNKVTEKGKDVELRCDPISGHTALYWYRQSLGQGLEFLIYFQGNSAPDKSGLPSDRFSAERTGGSVSTLTIQRTQQEDSAVYLCASSPLGLVLVDYGYTFGSGTRLTVV.

This clone was seen only a few times. The genes are TRBV5-4 and TRBJ2-2; TRBD2 aligns across 8 bases. The germline V gene has CDR1 SGHNT and CDR2 YYREEE (reference sequence). The CDR3 covers 17 residues. J was trimmed by 4 bases and V by 4 bases; bases with no gene match: 12. In DNA form, the CDR3 reads TGTGCCAGCAGCACGCCCTTAGCGGGACATTCCACCGGGGAGCTGTTTTTT. Its protein is CASSTPLAGHSTGELFF. Using reference TRBV5-4 and TRBJ2-2 for the parts outside the CDR3, the full variable domain is ETGVTQSPTHLIKTRGQQVTLRCSSQSGHNTVSWYQQALGQGPQFIFQYYREEENGRGNFPPRFSGLQFPNYSSELNVNALELDDSALYLCASSTPLAGHSTGELFFGEGSRLTVL.

This clone was recorded a few times. V is TRBV10-3 and J is TRBJ2-7, with 10 positions matching TRBD1. Germline V gene lookup returns CDR1 ENHRY and CDR2 SYGVKD. The CDR3 contains 12 residues. Trimming took 4 bases from V and 6 from J; bases not matched to a gene: 0. In nucleotides, the CDR3 is TGTGCCATCAGTGGGGACAGGGGCGAGCAGTACTTC. Amino acid sequence: CAISGDRGEQYF.

The CDR3: CASNTGIPNYGYTF. CDR3 DNA: TGCGCCAGCAACACGGGGATTCCTAACTATGGCTACACCTTC. The chain combines TRBV5-1 with TRBJ1-2; the D is unclear. The CDR3 has 14 amino acids. The germline V gene encodes CDR1 SGHRS and CDR2 YFSETQ. V was shortened by 6 bases and J by 0 bases, with 12 bases between the two germline ends.

The chain uses TRBV11-2 and TRBJ1-4; D unresolved. The CDR3 covers 17 residues. From germline, CDR1 is SGHAT and CDR2 FQNNGV. Trimming removed 0 bases from V and 7 bases from J, with 18 bases in between. This CDR3 reads CASSLDRGSGIGEKLFF. The DNA of the CDR3 is TGTGCCAGCAGCTTAGATCGAGGCTCCGGGATAGGTGAAAAACTGTTTTTT. Full variable domain (outside the CDR3, taken from reference TRBV11-2 and TRBJ1-4): EAGVAQSPRYKIIEKRQSVAFWCNPISGHATLYWYQQILGQGPKLLIQFQNNGVVDDSQLPKDRFSAERLKGVDSTLKIQPAKLEDSAVYLCASSLDRGSGIGEKLFFGSGTQLSVL.

This clone was seen a few times. The chain links TRBV5-4 to TRBJ2-7; D assignment may be TRBD1 or TRBD2 (6 bases each). V was shortened by 0 bases and J by 2 bases, with 9 bases between the two germline ends. The CDR3 contains 14 residues. Germline-derived CDR1 and CDR2 are SGHNT and YYREEE (reference sequence). The DNA for the CDR3 is TGTGCCAGCAGCTTGGGAGGGGGGACCTACGAGCAGTACTTC. This translates into CASSLGGGTYEQYF.

This clone has just a few counts. The J gene is TRBJ2-7, the V gene TRBV11-1; D tentatively reads TRBD1 or TRBD2 (5 bases each). The V end lost 5 bases, the J end lost 3 bases, and 11 bases lay between the germline ends. The CDR3 runs to 13 residues. Germline V gene sequence: CDR1 SGHAT, CDR2 FQDESV (reference sequence). CDR3 residues: CASSRGVGYEQYV. The CDR3 DNA is TGTGCCAGCAGCCGAGGGGTGGGCTACGAGCAGTACGTC.

The chain joins TRBV11-3 to TRBJ1-6, with D perhaps matching TRBD1 (6 bases). Trimming took off 2 bases at V and 9 bases at J, with 11 bases between the two ends. The germline V gene has CDR1 SGHNT and CDR2 YENEEA. The CDR3 runs to 14 residues. This CDR3 is CASSLTGYGSPLHF. In DNA, the CDR3 is TGTGCCAGCAGCTTAACAGGGTACGGTTCACCCCTCCACTTT.

This clone was detected only a few times. The chain employs TRBV2 and TRBJ1-3, with no clear D. Germline V CDR1 and CDR2: SNHLY, FYNNEI. V was cut by 6 bases and J by 4 bases, with 13 bases left in between. CDR3 length: 14 residues. The CDR3 DNA sequence: TGTGCCAGCAGCGAGGGTTCTCTGGGAAACACCATATATTTT. Translating it yields CASSEGSLGNTIYF.

In this sample, this clone turned up a few times. The chain combines TRBV7-8 with TRBJ2-3; TRBD2 matches at 7 bases. The germline gives CDR1 SGHVS, CDR2 FQNEAQ. Unmatched junction bases numbered 8, after V lost 8 bases and J lost 0 bases. This CDR3 region has 15 residues. CDR3 sequence reads: CASLKSGASTDTQYF. The CDR3 coding sequence is TGTGCCAGCTTGAAAAGCGGGGCTAGCACAGATACGCAGTATTTT.

The chain combines TRBV28 with TRBJ2-2, with 12 bases aligning to TRBD1. Looked up from germline, CDR1 is MDHEN and CDR2 is SYDVKM. Losses at the gene ends were 6 bases for V and 5 bases for J; bases not matched to a gene: 7. This CDR3 has 16 residues. The CDR3 here is CASRSGTGGWTGELFF. The CDR3 DNA follows: TGTGCCAGCAGGTCCGGGACAGGGGGCTGGACCGGGGAGCTGTTTTTT.

The chain has TRBV6-5 and TRBJ2-3; D is unclear. The CDR3 is made up of 14 amino acids. The germline V gene has CDR1 MNHEY and CDR2 SVGAGI. V was shortened by 7 bases and J by 3 bases, with 14 bases between the two germline ends. In nucleotides, the CDR3 is TGTGCCAGCATCGACTCGACGAAAACAGATACGCAGTATTTT. It is translated as CASIDSTKTDTQYF.

The genes are TRBV7-2 and TRBJ1-5; weak D call: TRBD1 (6 bases). The germline V gene encodes CDR1 SGHTA and CDR2 FQGNSA. V lost 5 bases and J lost 0, with 11 bases in between. The CDR3 is 15 residues long. This CDR3 reads CASSPTGTSNQPQHF. The DNA for the CDR3 is TGTGCCAGCAGCCCCACAGGGACTAGCAATCAGCCCCAGCATTTT.

This clone came up many times. The genes are TRBV7-9 and TRBJ1-1, with 8 bases aligning to TRBD1. V trimming: 6 bases; J trimming: 5 bases; junction bases outside the gene matches: 8. The germline gives CDR1 SEHNR, CDR2 FQNEAQ (reference sequence). The length of the CDR3 is 14 residues. Written as DNA, the CDR3 is TGTGCCAGCAGACCGTTGACAGGGGAAACTGAAGCTTTCTTT. Translating it yields CASRPLTGETEAFF.

A few counts support this clone. V usage is TRBV7-2 and J usage is TRBJ1-2; D is perhaps TRBD1 (5 bases). The CDR3 consists of 12 residues. V was trimmed by 5 bases and J by 8 bases, leaving 12 bases between them. Germline values: CDR1 SGHTA, CDR2 FQGNSA. The CDR3 region is CASSPGARGYTF. The CDR3 coding sequence is TGTGCCAGCAGCCCCGGGGCGCGGGGCTACACCTTC.

This CDR3 is CASSREVRETQYF. The DNA for the CDR3 is TGCGCCAGCAGCCGGGAGGTCCGGGAGACCCAGTACTTC. The gene calls are TRBV4-3 and TRBJ2-5; D possibly corresponds to TRBD2 (6 bases). The CDR3 totals 13 residues. V was shortened by 4 bases and J by 5 bases, with 11 bases between the two germline ends. In germline, CDR1 is LGHNA, CDR2 YSLEER.

This clone was observed a handful of times. J is TRBJ2-7 and V is TRBV5-6; 7 bases agree with TRBD2. After removal of 1 base from V and 2 bases from J, the junction contained 3 bases not matched to a gene. This CDR3 has 14 residues. Germline V gene lookup returns CDR1 SGHDT and CDR2 YYEEEE. The CDR3 DNA sequence: TGTGCCAGCAGCTTGAGAGGGAGGGCCTACGAGCAGTACGTC. This gives the protein CASSLRGRAYEQYV.

At least ten counts were recorded for this clone. This chain joins TRBV5-1 and TRBJ2-1; D is unresolved. The CDR3 contains 12 residues. The V end was cut by 4 bases, the J end by 6 bases, with 8 bases between. Germline V gene lookup returns CDR1 SGHRS and CDR2 YFSETQ. The CDR3 DNA follows: TGCGCCAGCAGCCCGGACGGCAATGAGCAGTTCTTC. The encoded protein is CASSPDGNEQFF.

This clone occurred many times. Other DNA sequences in this sample translate to the same CDR3. The rearrangement uses TRBV7-3 and TRBJ2-5; the D gene is possibly TRBD2 (5 bases). The CDR3 is 13 amino acids. Trimming took off 3 bases at V and 5 bases at J, with 10 bases between the two ends. Germline V gene sequence: CDR1 SGHTA, CDR2 FQGTGA. CDR3 DNA sequence: TGTGCCAGCAGCTTCGGGCTAGCTGAGACCCAGTACTTC. Amino acid sequence: CASSFGLAETQYF.

Only a few counts were recorded for this clone. The rearrangement links TRBV28 to TRBJ1-2; D uncertain. V lost 7 bases and J 0 bases, leaving 9 bases between the germline ends. The CDR3 loop spans 13 amino acids. The V gene's germline CDR1 is MDHEN and CDR2 SYDVKM. The CDR3 coding sequence is TGTGCCAGCACTCTAGAATCTAACTATGGCTACACCTTC. This sequence encodes CASTLESNYGYTF.

The rearrangement uses TRBV20-1 and TRBJ2-3; D may be TRBD2 (7 bases). Germline CDR1 reads DFQATT; CDR2 reads SNEGSKA (reference sequence). The CDR3 is made up of 11 amino acids. V was trimmed by 7 bases and J by 5 bases, leaving 10 bases between them. CDR3 loop: CSEGEGDTQYF. CDR3 bases: TGCAGTGAGGGGGAGGGAGATACGCAGTATTTT.